These T cell receptor beta chains were read from a single sample in a study of technical replicates of blood from a handful of donors. The method was immunoSEQ multiplex PCR; TCRdb's version includes in-frame clones alone and lacks a portion of them. Of 55,000 to 80,000 clones listed, roughly 86% are singletons. Material: PBMCs. The receptors come from a human donor in good health. Some clones in this sample may be carry-over from other donors' samples. Each CDR3 is given with its conserved first and last residue. The order of the fields is D gene, J gene, clone size, V gene, CDR3 length, CDR3 DNA, CDR3 protein. D genes are given only for firm matches. A row's size may be missing; if present it is once, few, many or a size class.

>TRBD2|TRBJ2-3|NA|TRBV15|16
TGTGCCACCAGCCCCGGGACTAGCGGGACCACAGATACGCAGTATTTT
CATSPGTSGTTDTQYF
>NA|TRBJ1-5|NA|TRBV6-1|13
TGTGCCAGCAGCACAGGGTTGCGGCAGCCCCAGCATTTT
CASSTGLRQPQHF
>TRBD1|TRBJ1-2|NA|TRBV6-5|15
TGTGCCAGCAGTTACTCCACAGGGGGCAACTATGGCTACACCTTC
CASSYSTGGNYGYTF
>NA|TRBJ2-1|NA|TRBV7-3|15
TGTGCCAGCAGCCCACCAGGGGTGGGCTACAATGAGCAGTTCTTC
CASSPPGVGYNEQFF
>TRBD2|TRBJ2-1|NA|TRBV30|15
TGTGCCTGGAGTGGAAGCCGCTCTAGCGGGGGGCAGCAGTTCTTC
CAWSGSRSSGGQQFF
>TRBD2|TRBJ2-5|NA|TRBV7-8|16
TGTGCCAGCGTCCCCCCGGGACTAGACACCCAAGAGACCCAGTACTTC
CASVPPGLDTQETQYF
>TRBD1|TRBJ1-3|NA|TRBV30|14
TGTGCCTGGAGTGGAGGGGGCGGTGGAAACACCATATATTTT
CAWSGGGGGNTIYF
>TRBD2|TRBJ2-7|NA|TRBV30|13
TGTGCCTGGAGCTGGGGACTAGCCTACGAGCAGTACTTC
CAWSWGLAYEQYF
>TRBD1|TRBJ1-5|once|TRBV2|15
TGTGCCAGCACCGGACCAGGGGGTAGCAATCAGCCCCAGCATTTT
CASTGPGGSNQPQHF
>NA|TRBJ1-2|once|TRBV29-1|12
TGCAGCGTTGATACCAGAGACAATGGCTACACCTTC
CSVDTRDNGYTF
>TRBD1|TRBJ1-2|NA|TRBV5-1|15
TGCGCCAGCAGCCCAGCGGCCTCGACAGGGGGAGGCTACACCTTC
CASSPAASTGGGYTF
>NA|TRBJ1-1|NA|TRBV9|15
TGTGCCAGCAGCGTAGGCGTTCGTACCGACACTGAAGCTTTCTTT
CASSVGVRTDTEAFF
>NA|TRBJ2-2|NA|TRBV30|12
TGTGCCTGGTCTCCAGGTACCGGGGAGCTGTTTTTT
CAWSPGTGELFF
>NA|TRBJ2-3|once|TRBV7-9|18
TGTGCCAGCAGCTTGTCCTTCAATCGGCAGGTTAGCACAGATACGCAGTATTTT
CASSLSFNRQVSTDTQYF
>NA|TRBJ1-2|NA|TRBV29-1|13
TGCAGCGTGGATACGGATGGGCTTTATGGCTACACCTTC
CSVDTDGLYGYTF
>TRBD1|TRBJ1-6|NA|TRBV7-2|15
TGTGCCAGCAGCCCCGGGACAGTTTATAATTCACCCCTCCACTTT
CASSPGTVYNSPLHF
>TRBD2|TRBJ2-7|NA|TRBV4-2|17
TGTGCCAGCAGCCAAGATTGGAGCGGGGGGGCCTCCTACGAGCAGTACTTC
CASSQDWSGGASYEQYF
>NA|TRBJ1-1|NA|TRBV14|15
TGTGCCAGCAGCCAAGAGGGACGGCGGGGGACTGAAGCTTTCTTT
CASSQEGRRGTEAFF
>TRBD1|TRBJ1-6|NA|TRBV11-2|15
TGTGCCAGCAGCCCCCGGACAGGGGCGGATTCACCCCTCCACTTT
CASSPRTGADSPLHF
>TRBD2|TRBJ2-1|NA|TRBV5-6|17
TGTGCCAGCAGCTTGTTTAGCGGGAGAGAATCCTACAATGAGCAGTTCTTC
CASSLFSGRESYNEQFF
>TRBD1|TRBJ2-7|NA|TRBV18|15
TGTGCCAGCTCTCCCGGGACAGGGGAATCCTACGAGCAGTACTTC
CASSPGTGESYEQYF
>NA|TRBJ2-2|once|TRBV7-8|17
TGTGCCAGCAGTTACTACCGGGACACTTTAAACACCGGGGAGCTGTTTTTT
CASSYYRDTLNTGELFF
>TRBD2|TRBJ2-1|NA|TRBV7-9|16
TGTGCCAGCAGCTCACTAGCGCTGGGGGCCTACAATGAGCAGTTCTTC
CASSSLALGAYNEQFF
>TRBD2|TRBJ2-2|NA|TRBV10-3|14
TGTGCCATCCGGGCTAGCGGGACGGTCGGGGAGCTGTTTTTT
CAIRASGTVGELFF
>NA|TRBJ2-1|once|TRBV13|16
TGTGCCAGCAGCTCCCAGACTGTGCGGTCCTACAATGAGCAGTTCTTC
CASSSQTVRSYNEQFF
>NA|TRBJ2-5|NA|TRBV7-2|11
TGTGCCAGCAGCTTCACGGGAACCCAGTACTTC
CASSFTGTQYF
>NA|TRBJ1-6|NA|TRBV5-4|12
TGTGCCAGCAGACAGTATAATTCACCCCTCCACTTT
CASRQYNSPLHF
>TRBD2|TRBJ2-3|NA|TRBV4-2|17
TGTGCCAGCAGCCCGTCCGGGACTAGCGGCCGCACAGATACGCAGTATTTT
CASSPSGTSGRTDTQYF
>TRBD1|TRBJ1-2|NA|TRBV10-3|15
TGTGCCAGCAGTCATCAGGGGGCGGGTGACTATGGCTACACCTTC
CASSHQGAGDYGYTF
>NA|TRBJ1-5|NA|TRBV4-3|14
TGCGCCAGCAGCCAAGAACACGCCAATCAGCCCCAGCATTTT
CASSQEHANQPQHF
>NA|TRBJ1-6|few|TRBV4-1|16
TGCGCCAGCAGCCAAGAAACAGGGAACGGGAATTCACCCCTCCACTTT
CASSQETGNGNSPLHF
>TRBD2|TRBJ2-2|NA|TRBV2|15
TGTGCCAGCTGGGCAGCGGGAGGGAACACCGGGGAGCTGTTTTTT
CASWAAGGNTGELFF
>TRBD1|TRBJ1-4|NA|TRBV15|16
TGTGCCACCAGCAGAGATAGAGGGACAGCTAATGAAAAACTGTTTTTT
CATSRDRGTANEKLFF
>NA|TRBJ1-2|few|TRBV19|16
TGTGCCAGTAGCCTCGCCTCCATTACAGGAGACTATGGCTACACCTTC
CASSLASITGDYGYTF
>TRBD1|TRBJ2-1|NA|TRBV6-6|15
TGTGCCAGCAGGCCCGACAGGACAGGGGGTGGTGAGCAGTTCTTC
CASRPDRTGGGEQFF
>NA|TRBJ2-2|NA|TRBV11-3|13
TGTGCCAGCAGCTCTGGAGGCACCGGGGAGCTGTTTTTT
CASSSGGTGELFF
>NA|TRBJ2-1|NA|TRBV30|11
TGTGCCTGGAGTCGGGAGAGGCAGCAGTTCTTC
CAWSRERQQFF
>TRBD1|TRBJ1-2|NA|TRBV10-3|15
TGTGCCATCAGTGATCCGGACAGGGGTCTCTATGGCTACACCTTC
CAISDPDRGLYGYTF
>NA|TRBJ2-5|NA|TRBV20-1|11
TGCAGTGCTTCCGGGAAAGAGACCCAGTACTTC
CSASGKETQYF
>TRBD1|TRBJ2-1|NA|TRBV28|15
TGTGCCAGCAGTGGCTCAGGGGGCCCATGGAATGAGCAGTTCTTC
CASSGSGGPWNEQFF
>TRBD2|TRBJ2-3|NA|TRBV2|19
TGTGCCAGCAGAAAGGGGCTAGCGGGGGGGGAAATGACCCCAGATACGCAGTATTTT
CASRKGLAGGEMTPDTQYF
>TRBD1|TRBJ1-2|NA|TRBV25-1|15
TGTGCCAGCAGTGAATACCGACAGGGGGTCCATGGCTACACCTTC
CASSEYRQGVHGYTF
>NA|TRBJ2-5|NA|TRBV7-6|12
TGTGCCTCCGGGGAACTCTCCCAGACCCAGTACTTC
CASGELSQTQYF
>NA|TRBJ2-7|NA|TRBV11-3|15
TGTGCCAGCAGCCCAGTTATACGGGATCTCTACGAGCAGTACTTC
CASSPVIRDLYEQYF
>TRBD1|TRBJ2-7|NA|TRBV10-3|14
TGTGCCATCAGTGATCGGACAGGGGACTACGAGCAGTACTTC
CAISDRTGDYEQYF
>NA|TRBJ1-4|NA|TRBV4-3|13
TGCGCCAGCAGCCAGGGGGCGAGTGAAAAACTGTTTTTT
CASSQGASEKLFF
>TRBD2|TRBJ2-5|NA|TRBV11-1|18
TGTGCCAGCAGCTTAGGAGGGCTAGCGGGGGGCTACCAAGAGACCCAGTACTTC
CASSLGGLAGGYQETQYF
>NA|TRBJ1-5|NA|TRBV6-5|14
TGTGCCAGCAGTTACTCGATTCGAGGTCAGCCCCAGCATTTT
CASSYSIRGQPQHF
>NA|TRBJ2-2|NA|TRBV7-9|16
TGTGCCAGCAGCTTAGATTGGACTCCCAACACCGGGGAGCTGTTTTTT
CASSLDWTPNTGELFF
>TRBD2|TRBJ2-7|NA|TRBV6-5|15
TGTGCCAGCAGTTACGGGACTAGCGGGGGTAACGAGCAGTACTTC
CASSYGTSGGNEQYF
>TRBD1|TRBJ1-5|NA|TRBV28|14
TGTGCCAGCAGTTTGACAGGGAAGAATCAGCCCCAGCATTTT
CASSLTGKNQPQHF
>NA|TRBJ2-1|NA|TRBV7-3|15
TGTGCCAGCAGCATTAGCGCAAGCTCCTACAATGAGCAGTTCTTC
CASSISASSYNEQFF
>NA|TRBJ1-2|few|TRBV7-9|16
TGTGCCAGCAGTCACCCCCGTTCCCAGTGGGCCTATGGCTACACCTTC
CASSHPRSQWAYGYTF